The 23 T cell receptor beta chains presented below share a single source sample, sequenced in a study of blood T cell repertoires in COVID-19. Libraries were prepared by immunoSEQ multiplex PCR; TCRdb keeps only in-frame clonotypes and omits some of them. The table records about 270,000 clones, over 75% of them present only once. Specimen: PBMCs or T cells enriched from blood (not recorded which). The receptors shown here come from a man in his late teens or twenties who had recovered from COVID-19.

This clone was detected only once. The genes are TRBV3-1 (or the pseudogene TRBV3-2) and TRBJ2-1; tentative D call: TRBD2 (5 bases). The CDR3 consists of 16 residues. Looked up from germline, CDR1 is LGHDT and CDR2 is YNNKEL (reference sequence). The V gene lost 3 bases and the J gene lost 2 bases, with 14 bases spanning the gap. For the CDR3, the DNA is TGTGCCAGCAGCCACTATTGGCGGGCGACCTACAATGAGCAGTTCTTC. Amino acid sequence: CASSHYWRATYNEQFF.

The chain links TRBV5-1 to TRBJ2-1; D call uncertain. V gave up 0 bases and J gave up 3 bases, with 16 bases separating them. This CDR3 region has 17 residues. Looked up from germline, CDR1 is SGHRS and CDR2 is YFSETQ. The CDR3 is CASSLVILDLGYNEQFF. The CDR3 DNA reads as TGCGCCAGCAGCTTGGTAATTCTAGACCTAGGCTACAATGAGCAGTTCTTC.

The chain uses TRBV10-2 and TRBJ1-5, with TRBD1 as a possible D gene (6 bases). The germline V and J ends were trimmed by 4 bases and 2 bases, with 9 bases remaining between them. CDR1 and CDR2 (germline): WSHSY, SAAADI. CDR3 length equals 14 residues. CDR3 sequence: CASSGQAGNQPQHF. The CDR3 DNA reads TGCGCCAGCAGTGGACAGGCAGGCAATCAGCCCCAGCATTTT.

J is TRBJ1-2 and V is TRBV7-6; 8 nucleotides line up with TRBD1. The CDR3 sequence is 15 residues long. CDR1 is SGHVS and CDR2 is FNYEAQ in the germline V gene. The trim removed 5 bases at V and 4 bases at J, leaving 9 bases unmatched. The CDR3 nucleotides read TGTGCCAGCAGCGATGGGACAGGCCAGGGCTATGGCTACACCTTC. Translated: CASSDGTGQGYGYTF.

The J gene is TRBJ2-5, the V gene TRBV6-2 or TRBV6-3, with 8 bases matching TRBD2. J was trimmed by 5 bases and V by 5 bases; bases with no gene match: 7. CDR3 size: 14 residues. Germline V lookup: CDR1 MNHEY, CDR2 SVGEGT. CDR3 sequence (DNA): TGTGCCAGCAGTACCAGCGGGAGCGGGGAGACCCAGTACTTC. Protein product: CASSTSGSGETQYF.

CDR3 region: CASSRDRGSGNEQFF. The CDR3 region has the DNA TGTGCCAGCTCACGGGACAGGGGTAGTGGAAATGAGCAGTTCTTC. The chain carries TRBV18 and TRBJ2-1, with 10 positions matching TRBD1. This CDR3 contains 15 residues. Germline V gene data show CDR1 as KGHSH and CDR2 as LQKENI. V gave up 4 bases and J gave up 7 bases; unmatched junction bases: 7.

This clone appeared once. This CDR3 is also generated by other DNA sequences in the sample. The gene calls are TRBV18 and TRBJ1-2, with a possible D match to TRBD1 (6 bases). This CDR3 comprises 15 residues. The V end lost 0 bases, the J end lost 2 bases, and 10 bases lay between the germline ends. Germline CDR1 and CDR2: KGHSH and LQKENI. CDR3 region: CASSPPGGANYGYTF. The DNA for the CDR3 is TGTGCCAGCTCACCACCCGGGGGGGCGAACTATGGCTACACCTTC.

The chain is built from TRBV11-3 and TRBJ2-6; weak D call: TRBD2 (5 bases). Trimming shortened V by 2 bases and J by 0 bases, and 8 bases separated the two germline ends. Germline V gene data show CDR1 as SGHNT and CDR2 as YENEEA. The CDR3 runs 16 residues. The CDR3 sequence: CASSLSGASGANVLTF. CDR3 in DNA: TGTGCCAGCAGCTTAAGCGGCGCCTCTGGGGCCAACGTCCTGACTTTC.

V usage is TRBV5-5 and J usage is TRBJ2-5, with 12 nucleotides matching TRBD2. The CDR3 has 16 amino acids. The germline gives CDR1 SGHKS, CDR2 YYEKEE (reference sequence). V lost 3 bases, J lost 1 base, and 4 bases stayed unmatched. CDR3 region: CASSSRLAGAQETQYF. CDR3 nucleotide sequence: TGTGCCAGCAGCTCTCGACTAGCGGGGGCCCAAGAGACCCAGTACTTC.

This chain links TRBV5-1 with TRBJ2-1; the match to TRBD2 covers 7 bases. The CDR3 sequence is 17 residues long. With 7 bases clipped from V and 7 bases from J, the junction kept 20 bases outside the gene matches. From germline, CDR1 is SGHRS and CDR2 YFSETQ. Here the CDR3 DNA reads TGCGCCAGCCACGCGGGGAATTTGGGAGGGCCTGGAAATGAGCAGTTCTTC. The encoded protein is CASHAGNLGGPGNEQFF.

The chain links TRBV5-1 to TRBJ1-5, with D possibly TRBD1 on 5 matching bases. CDR1 is SGHRS, CDR2 YFSETQ, per germline. The CDR3 has 13 amino acids. V was cut by 2 bases and J by 5 bases, with 8 bases left in between. CDR3: CASSLGDDQPQHF. The CDR3, as DNA: TGCGCCAGCAGCTTAGGGGATGATCAGCCCCAGCATTTT. Full variable domain (rest looked up from reference TRBV5-1 and TRBJ1-5): KAGVTQTPRYLIKTRGQQVTLSCSPISGHRSVSWYQQTPGQGLQFLFEYFSETQRNKGNFPGRFSGRQFSNSRSEMNVSTLELGDSALYLCASSLGDDQPQHFGDGTRLSIL.

The genes are TRBV7-9 and TRBJ2-5, with D possibly being TRBD2 (7 bases). Trimming shortened V by 2 bases and J by 3 bases, and 10 bases separated the two germline ends. The CDR3 has 14 amino acids. CDR1 and CDR2 (germline): SEHNR, FQNEAQ (reference sequence). The CDR3 is CASSLSGGKETQYF. As DNA, the CDR3 is TGTGCCAGCAGCTTATCGGGGGGCAAAGAGACCCAGTACTTC. The variable domain in full, completed from reference TRBV7-9 and TRBJ2-5, reads DTGVSQNPRHKITKRGQNVTFRCDPISEHNRLYWYRQTLGQGPEFLTYFQNEAQLEKSRLLSDRFSAERPKGSFSTLEIQRTEQGDSAMYLCASSLSGGKETQYFGPGTRLLVL.

The rearrangement uses TRBV7-9 and TRBJ2-1; the D gene is possibly TRBD2 (6 bases). The germline gives CDR1 SEHNR, CDR2 FQNEAQ (reference sequence). This CDR3 is built from 17 residues. V lost 0 bases and J 6 bases, leaving 18 bases between the germline ends. For the CDR3, the DNA is TGTGCCAGCAGCTTAGCGCTAATACCGGGAGAGACCAATGAGCAGTTCTTC. It specifies CASSLALIPGETNEQFF.

The gene calls are TRBV10-3 and TRBJ2-3, with D perhaps TRBD2 (5 bases). CDR1 is ENHRY and CDR2 is SYGVKD in the germline V gene. This CDR3 contains 14 residues. The V and J ends lost 7 bases and 2 bases respectively, with 13 bases between them. CDR3 in DNA: TGTGCCATCAACCCTAGCCCGCTCACAGATACGCAGTATTTT. Translated, it gives CAINPSPLTDTQYF.

The count of this clone is one. This rearrangement joins TRBV5-1 to TRBJ2-7; the D is unclear. Trimming shortened V by 5 bases and J by 0 bases, and 12 bases separated the two germline ends. CDR1 SGHRS and CDR2 YFSETQ come from the germline V gene. This CDR3 region has 14 residues. CDR3 DNA: TGCGCCAGCAGTTACTCGCAGGCCTCCTACGAGCAGTACTTC. Protein: CASSYSQASYEQYF.

The chain carries TRBV28 and TRBJ2-7; TRBD2 agrees at 8 bases. This CDR3 is 14 amino acids long. Germline trimming cut 4 bases from V and 2 bases from J; bases unmatched to any gene: 4. CDR1 and CDR2 (germline): MDHEN, SYDVKM. Here the CDR3 reads CASSSGGMTYEQYF. The CDR3 nucleotides read TGTGCCAGCAGTTCGGGAGGGATGACCTACGAGCAGTACTTC.

This clone was found once. This chain connects TRBV5-1 to TRBJ2-2; maybe TRBD2 (5 bases). The CDR3 covers 18 residues. The germline V gene has CDR1 SGHRS and CDR2 YFSETQ. Trimming shortened V by 0 bases and J by 1 base, and 16 bases separated the two germline ends. The CDR3 here is CASSLAAGGIRNTGELFF. CDR3 in DNA: TGCGCCAGCAGCTTGGCCGCGGGCGGAATCAGGAACACCGGGGAGCTGTTTTTT. Full variable domain (rest looked up from reference TRBV5-1 and TRBJ2-2): KAGVTQTPRYLIKTRGQQVTLSCSPISGHRSVSWYQQTPGQGLQFLFEYFSETQRNKGNFPGRFSGRQFSNSRSEMNVSTLELGDSALYLCASSLAAGGIRNTGELFFGEGSRLTVL.

The V call is TRBV28, the J call TRBJ1-2; D may be TRBD1 (6 bases). CDR3 length equals 12 residues. Germline loops: CDR1 MDHEN, CDR2 SYDVKM. V was cut by 3 bases and J by 7 bases, with 9 bases left in between. The CDR3 here is CASSFQGLGYTF. The DNA of the CDR3 is TGTGCCAGCAGTTTCCAGGGGCTTGGCTACACCTTC.

Of note for this clone: Other DNA sequences in the sample encode the same CDR3. J is TRBJ1-2 and V is TRBV11-2; D gene unclear. The V gene's germline CDR1 is SGHAT and CDR2 FQNNGV. Deletions cut 0 bases from V and 7 bases from J, with 9 bases between. The CDR3 has 13 amino acids. As DNA, the CDR3 is TGTGCCAGCAGCTTAGAATCGGGGAGTGGCTACACCTTC. This sequence encodes CASSLESGSGYTF. The full variable domain, its missing parts supplied by reference TRBV11-2 and TRBJ1-2, is EAGVAQSPRYKIIEKRQSVAFWCNPISGHATLYWYQQILGQGPKLLIQFQNNGVVDDSQLPKDRFSAERLKGVDSTLKIQPAKLEDSAVYLCASSLESGSGYTFGSGTRLTVV.

This clone was seen only once. The chain is built from TRBV29-1 and TRBJ2-2; D uncertain. CDR3 length equals 13 residues. The germline V gene has CDR1 SQVTM and CDR2 ANQGSEA. V shed 4 bases and J shed 1 base, with 7 bases lying between them. The CDR3 region has the DNA TGCAGCGTTGCCAGGCAGAACACCGGGGAGCTGTTTTTT. Translation gives CSVARQNTGELFF.

This clone was picked up a small number of times. The gene calls are TRBV3-1 (or the pseudogene TRBV3-2) and TRBJ1-4; D gene uncertain. Deletions cut 1 base from V and 11 bases from J, with 14 bases between. Germline loops: CDR1 LGHDT, CDR2 YNNKEL (reference sequence). The CDR3 contains 14 residues. The CDR3 DNA is TGTGCCAGCAGCCAAGGCGCTGTAGTCGGGAAACTGTTTTTT. It is translated as CASSQGAVVGKLFF.

The V call is TRBV28, the J call TRBJ1-2, with a weak D call TRBD1 (5 bases). The ends were cut back, 7 bases at V and 8 bases at J, with 14 bases in the middle. Germline loops: CDR1 MDHEN, CDR2 SYDVKM. CDR3 length: 12 amino acids. The CDR3 reads CASTVQGGGYTF. CDR3 nucleotide sequence: TGTGCCAGCACCGTCCAGGGAGGGGGCTACACCTTC.

This sequence joins TRBV5-1 and TRBJ1-1; TRBD1 agrees at 11 bases. Germline CDR1 SGHRS, CDR2 YFSETQ. The V gene end was trimmed by 4 bases and the J gene end by 1 base; junction bases not matched to a gene: 3. The CDR3 covers 15 residues. CDR3 region: CASSPGTGGNTEAFF. DNA for the CDR3: TGCGCCAGCAGCCCTGGGACAGGGGGGAACACTGAAGCTTTCTTT.